This T cell receptor (beta chain) derives from a study of shared clonotypes between healthy human individuals. The overall study: Plates per donor: three CD4 naive, three CD4 memory, two CD8 naive, one CD8 memory.

CDR3 length equals 14 residues. Per germline, CDR1 SNHLY and CDR2 FYNNEI. V lost 2 bases, J lost 0 bases, and 5 bases lay in between. Repertoires were generated with immunoSEQ multiplex PCR, while TCRdb's copy carries only in-frame clones and drops some. The data show roughly 2.2 million clones, with around 90% seen just once and approximately 0.4% held by the top ten. Study results and limitations: Of the naive CD4 clonotypes, about 5.4% were shared across a handful of donors.

Concerning this clone: Its target is unknown.

This TCR derives from a man between 18 and 29 years old in good health. Some clones in this sample may be carry-over from other donors' samples. This chain links TRBV2 with TRBJ1-5; no clear D gene. The specimen sequenced was naive CD4+ T cells from PBMCs. The subset denotes: CD45RA+ positively selected. CDR3 residues: CASSEQVSNQPQHF. CDR3 coding DNA: TGTGCCAGCAGTGAACAGGTTAGCAATCAGCCCCAGCATTTT.